This T cell receptor (beta chain) was documented in a study of T cells in Graves' hyperthyroidism and ophthalmopathy (dated by TCRdb to between 2019 and 2020). A note on the overall study: Peripheral blood samples were taken at the time of initial diagnosis, prior to any treatment. To identify distinguishing TCR V-J signatures, a discovery cohort of 90 to 100 patients was used, comprising 43 with Graves' ophthalmopathy and some 60 with stable Graves' hyperthyroidism. Whether ophthalmopathy could be predicted prospectively was tested in an independent validation cohort made up of 18 to 20 hyperthyroidism patients plus 17 patients who later progressed to ophthalmopathy. The 100 or so discovery patients were randomly split 7:3 into training and test sets. In over five Graves' hyperthyroidism patients, the study also compared T-cell repertoires from thyroid tissue with T-cell repertoires from blood. After blood sampling, hyperthyroidism patients were treated with methimazole at a starting dose of 30 mg daily, and ophthalmopathy patients were treated with high-dose intravenous methylprednisolone. According to the paper, TCR Vbeta CDR3 sequencing was carried out on about 140 peripheral blood samples, which came from under 50 ophthalmopathy, around 75 hyperthyroidism and about 17 progressor patients. Results and caveats for the whole study, not just this receptor: In validation, the model predicted progression to ophthalmopathy with around 71% sensitivity and less than 80% specificity, a median of 6.5 months before onset. Most expanded thyroid clonotypes (frequency above 0.001) were also detected in blood, suggesting blood repertoires may reflect thyroid immune responses. Sample size was not statistically predetermined, and investigators were not blinded to group allocation. Ophthalmopathy was separated from stable hyperthyroidism by a 13 V-J signature model, with about 88% sensitivity and approximately 84% specificity obtained in cross-validation and 80%/75% obtained in testing.

The CDR3 measures 14 amino acids from cysteine to phenylalanine. Here the CDR3 DNA is all that survives: 42 bases in frame from base 1. CDR1 and CDR2 were assigned from the germline V gene as SGHAT and FQNNGV. Between the V and J ends, shortened by 0 bases and 2 bases respectively, the junction contains 5 bases. In the ophthalmopathy patients, disease was moderately to severely active, with a Clinical Activity Score of 3 or more, a NOSPECS grade of 4 or more, and a duration of less than 3 months. Exclusion was applied to patients with uncontrolled infections, other autoimmune diseases, pregnancy or lactation. Diagnoses relied on clinical symptoms, serum thyroxine and TRAb, thyroid ultrasound and orbital computed tomography. PBMCs were separated from under 12 ml of fresh peripheral blood using Ficoll-Paque density gradient centrifugation. Trizol reagent was used to extract total RNA, and RNA quality was then checked on an Agilent 2100 Bioanalyzer.

Amplification of TCR beta CDR3 regions was carried out from RNA transcripts. A first-round RT-PCR of the TCR CDR3 used the HTBI primer set with the Qiagen OneStep RT-PCR kit. Libraries were constructed in a second round of multiplex PCR, after which size selection and purification were performed. Libraries were sequenced paired-end with 100 bp reads on an Illumina HiSeq2000. Per the source publication's procedure: SOAPnuke was used to process the raw data, removing reads that contained adapters or uncalled bases, had a mean Phred below 15, or lacked an exact match to the constant primer or identifier. High-quality paired reads were merged with COPE v1.2.5, and unique nucleotide sequences were defined as clonotypes. MiTCR v1.1 was used to align the clonotypes against IMGT TRBV, TRBD and TRBJ reference segments. Analysis was restricted to V-J combinations with a frequency above 0.0001, which covered 99.2% of repertoires. The TCS score was defined as the ratio of F50 (clonal expansion) to E x V (chaos), calculated using BLOSUM62-based TCRdist between CDR3 peptides within each V-J. Welch's t-statistics and random forest reduced some 510 V-J features to 10 to 15, which were used in a naive Bayes classifier (R e1071). TCRdb reprocessing: public reads trimmed at Q25 with fastp, clones called with MiXCR, in-frame beta chains kept. Entries are consolidated by CDR3 protein sequence, retaining the most common genes and DNA. TCRdb, not the original authors, processed these V and J calls. The sample profile shows hundreds of thousands of distinct CDR3 sequences; 14% to 15% of them were found once. The ten largest clones capture over 10% of the sample.

This clonotype was observed many times. Its recognized antigen is unknown. It has no much larger one-base neighbor in the sample; base qualities were not kept. The rearrangement joined TRBV11-2 to TRBJ1-3; the D gene assignment is ambiguous. Sequenced sample: blood. The receptor comes from a man aged 18-30 years with Graves' ophthalmopathy. The nucleotide sequence is given as TGTGCCAGCAGCTTAGAACCAGCTGGAAACACCATATATTTT. Translated, it gives CASSLEPAGNTIYF.